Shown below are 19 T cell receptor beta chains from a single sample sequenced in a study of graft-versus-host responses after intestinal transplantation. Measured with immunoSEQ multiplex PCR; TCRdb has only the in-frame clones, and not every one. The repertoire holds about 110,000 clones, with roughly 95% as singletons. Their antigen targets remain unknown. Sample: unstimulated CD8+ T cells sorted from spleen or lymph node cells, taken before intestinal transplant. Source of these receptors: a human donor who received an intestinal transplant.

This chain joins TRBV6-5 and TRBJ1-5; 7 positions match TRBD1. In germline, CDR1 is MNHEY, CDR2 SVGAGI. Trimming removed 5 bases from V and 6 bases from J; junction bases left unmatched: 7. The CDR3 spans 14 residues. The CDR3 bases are TGTGCCAGCAGTCCGCTCCCAGGGGGTCAGCCCCAGCATTTT. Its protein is CASSPLPGGQPQHF.

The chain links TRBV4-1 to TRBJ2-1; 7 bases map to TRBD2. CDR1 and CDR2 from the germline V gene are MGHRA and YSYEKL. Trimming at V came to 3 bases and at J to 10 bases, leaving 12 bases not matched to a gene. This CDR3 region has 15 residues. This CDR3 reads CASSHWITSVGEQFF. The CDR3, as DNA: TGCGCCAGCAGCCACTGGATTACTAGCGTAGGAGAGCAGTTCTTC.

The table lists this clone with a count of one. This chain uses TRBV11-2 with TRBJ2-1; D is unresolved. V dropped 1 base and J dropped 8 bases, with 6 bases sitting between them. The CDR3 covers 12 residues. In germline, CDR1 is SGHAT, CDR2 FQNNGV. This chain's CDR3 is CASSLVAYEQFF. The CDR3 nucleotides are TGTGCCAGCAGCTTAGTGGCCTATGAGCAGTTCTTC.

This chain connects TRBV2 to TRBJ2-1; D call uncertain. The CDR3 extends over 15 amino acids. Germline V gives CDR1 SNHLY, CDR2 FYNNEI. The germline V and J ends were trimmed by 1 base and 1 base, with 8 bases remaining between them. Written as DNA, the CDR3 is TGTGCCAGCAGTGAAGTGGGTGGGTCCTACAATGAGCAGTTCTTC. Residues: CASSEVGGSYNEQFF.

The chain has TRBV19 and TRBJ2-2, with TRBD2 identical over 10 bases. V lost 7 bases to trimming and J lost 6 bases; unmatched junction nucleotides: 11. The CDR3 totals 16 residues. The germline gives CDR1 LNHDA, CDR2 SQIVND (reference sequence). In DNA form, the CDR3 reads TGTGCCAGTAAAGAGACTAGCGGGTTCATGGCCGGGGAGCTGTTTTTT. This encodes CASKETSGFMAGELFF.

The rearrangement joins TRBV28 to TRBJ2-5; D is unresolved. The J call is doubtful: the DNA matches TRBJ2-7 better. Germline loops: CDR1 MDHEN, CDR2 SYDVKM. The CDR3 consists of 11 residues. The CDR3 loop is CASSLGYEQYF. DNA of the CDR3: TGTGCCAGCAGTTTAGGGTACGAGCAGTACTTC.

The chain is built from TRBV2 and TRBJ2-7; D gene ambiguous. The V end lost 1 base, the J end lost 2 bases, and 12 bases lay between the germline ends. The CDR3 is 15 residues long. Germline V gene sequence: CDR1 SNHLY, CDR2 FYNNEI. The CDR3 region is CASSEGRRKTYEQYF. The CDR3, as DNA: TGTGCCAGCAGTGAAGGCAGGCGAAAAACCTACGAGCAGTACTTC. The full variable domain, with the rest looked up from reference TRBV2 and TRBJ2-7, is EPEVTQTPSHQVTQMGQEVILRCVPISNHLYFYWYRQILGQKVEFLVSFYNNEISEKSEIFDDQFSVERPDGSNFTLKIRSTKLEDSAMYFCASSEGRRKTYEQYFGPGTRLTVT.

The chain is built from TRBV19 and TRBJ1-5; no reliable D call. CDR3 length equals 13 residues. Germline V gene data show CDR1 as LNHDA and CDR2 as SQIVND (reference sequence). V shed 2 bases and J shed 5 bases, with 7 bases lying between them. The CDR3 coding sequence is TGTGCCAGTAGTATAAGAGGCGATCAGCCCCAGCATTTT. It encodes CASSIRGDQPQHF.

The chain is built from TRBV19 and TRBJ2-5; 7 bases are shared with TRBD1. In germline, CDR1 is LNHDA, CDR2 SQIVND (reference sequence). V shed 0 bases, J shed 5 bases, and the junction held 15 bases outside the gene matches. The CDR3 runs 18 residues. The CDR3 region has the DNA TGTGCCAGTAGTATAGATCGTCGCCGGGAAACAGGGGACGAGACCCAGTACTTC. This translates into CASSIDRRRETGDETQYF.

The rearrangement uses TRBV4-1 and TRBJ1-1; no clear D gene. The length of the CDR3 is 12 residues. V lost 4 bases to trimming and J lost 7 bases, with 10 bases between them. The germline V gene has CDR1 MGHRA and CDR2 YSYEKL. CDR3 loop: CASSLYFSEAFF. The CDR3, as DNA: TGCGCCAGCAGCCTTTATTTTAGTGAAGCTTTCTTT.

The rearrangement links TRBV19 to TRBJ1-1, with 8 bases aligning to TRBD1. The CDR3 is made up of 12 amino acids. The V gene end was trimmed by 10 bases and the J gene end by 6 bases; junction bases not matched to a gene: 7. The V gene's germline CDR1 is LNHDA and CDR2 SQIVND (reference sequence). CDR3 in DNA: TGTGCCATACGGACAGGGTTCGCTGAAGCTTTCTTT. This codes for CAIRTGFAEAFF.

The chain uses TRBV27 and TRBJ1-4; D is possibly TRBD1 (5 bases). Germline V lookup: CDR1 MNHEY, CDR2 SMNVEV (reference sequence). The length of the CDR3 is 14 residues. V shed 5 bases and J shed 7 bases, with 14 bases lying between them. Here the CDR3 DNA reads TGTGCCAGCAGTCTGGGTCAGGGTGCTGAAAAACTGTTTTTT. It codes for CASSLGQGAEKLFF.

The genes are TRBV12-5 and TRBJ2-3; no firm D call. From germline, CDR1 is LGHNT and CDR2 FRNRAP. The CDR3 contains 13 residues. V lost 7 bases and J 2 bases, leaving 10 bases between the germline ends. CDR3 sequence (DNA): TGTGCTAGTGCCCTGATTTCCACAGATACGCAGTATTTT. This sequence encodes CASALISTDTQYF. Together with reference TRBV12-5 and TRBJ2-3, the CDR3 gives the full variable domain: DARVTQTPRHKVTEMGQEVTMRCQPILGHNTVFWYRQTMMQGLELLAYFRNRAPLDDSGMPKDRFSAEMPDATLATLKIQPSEPRDSAVYFCASALISTDTQYFGPGTRLTVL.

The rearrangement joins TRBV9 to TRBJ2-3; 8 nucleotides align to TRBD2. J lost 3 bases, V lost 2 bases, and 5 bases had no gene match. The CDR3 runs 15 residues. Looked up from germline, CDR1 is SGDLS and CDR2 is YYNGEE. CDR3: CASSVSGTTTDTQYF. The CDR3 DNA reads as TGTGCCAGCAGCGTTAGCGGGACAACGACAGATACGCAGTATTTT. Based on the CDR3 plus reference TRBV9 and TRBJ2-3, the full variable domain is DSGVTQTPKHLITATGQRVTLRCSPRSGDLSVYWYQQSLDQGLQFLIQYYNGEERAKGNILERFSAQQFPDLHSELNLSSLELGDSALYFCASSVSGTTTDTQYFGPGTRLTVL.

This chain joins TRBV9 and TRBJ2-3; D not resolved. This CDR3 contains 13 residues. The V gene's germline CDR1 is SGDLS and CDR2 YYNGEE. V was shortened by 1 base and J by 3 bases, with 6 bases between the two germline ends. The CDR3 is CASSVSQTDTQYF. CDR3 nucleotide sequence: TGTGCCAGCAGCGTATCTCAGACAGATACGCAGTATTTT. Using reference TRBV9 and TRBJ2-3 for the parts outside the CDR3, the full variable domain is DSGVTQTPKHLITATGQRVTLRCSPRSGDLSVYWYQQSLDQGLQFLIQYYNGEERAKGNILERFSAQQFPDLHSELNLSSLELGDSALYFCASSVSQTDTQYFGPGTRLTVL.

CDR3: CASSESFSALAFF. In DNA, the CDR3 is TGTGCCAGCAGTGAAAGCTTTTCAGCTTTGGCTTTCTTT. The chain links TRBV6-1 to TRBJ1-1; D not resolved. The CDR3 runs 13 residues. CDR1 and CDR2 from the germline V gene are MNHNS and SASEGT. The V end was cut by 2 bases, the J end by 11 bases, with 15 bases between.

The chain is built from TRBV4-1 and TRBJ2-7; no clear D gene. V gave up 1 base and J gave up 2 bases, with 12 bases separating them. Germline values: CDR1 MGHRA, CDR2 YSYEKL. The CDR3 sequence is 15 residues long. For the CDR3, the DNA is TGCGCCAGCAGCCAAGTTCTGGATCAGACCTACGAGCAGTACTTC. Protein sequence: CASSQVLDQTYEQYF.

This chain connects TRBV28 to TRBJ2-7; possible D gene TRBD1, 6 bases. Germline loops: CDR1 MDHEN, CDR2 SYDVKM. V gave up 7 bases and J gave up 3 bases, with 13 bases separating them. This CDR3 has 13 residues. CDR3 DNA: TGTGCCAGCACCTTAAAGGGGGTCTACGAGCAGTACTTC. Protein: CASTLKGVYEQYF. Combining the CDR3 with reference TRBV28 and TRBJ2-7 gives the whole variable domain DVKVTQSSRYLVKRTGEKVFLECVQDMDHENMFWYRQDPGLGLRLIYFSYDVKMKEKGDIPEGYSVSREKKERFSLILESASTNQTSMYLCASTLKGVYEQYFGPGTRLTVT.

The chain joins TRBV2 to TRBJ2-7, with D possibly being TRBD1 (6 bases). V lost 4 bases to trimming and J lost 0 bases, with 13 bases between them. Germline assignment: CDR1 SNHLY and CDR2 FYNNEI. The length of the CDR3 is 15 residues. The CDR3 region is CASSGGHPSSYEQYF. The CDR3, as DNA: TGTGCCAGCAGTGGGGGACACCCCTCCTCCTACGAGCAGTACTTC. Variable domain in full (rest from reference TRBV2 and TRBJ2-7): EPEVTQTPSHQVTQMGQEVILRCVPISNHLYFYWYRQILGQKVEFLVSFYNNEISEKSEIFDDQFSVERPDGSNFTLKIRSTKLEDSAMYFCASSGGHPSSYEQYFGPGTRLTVT.